In its sample, the clone carrying this T cell receptor beta chain was seen many times. The antigen remains undetermined. This sample was taken from a study of tumor and adjacent non-tumor tissue in lung cancer. As for the study in general: Aged about 30 to 76 years, patients included under 13 men and five or six women with stage I to III disease.

Study-level results: In normal lung, the top 100 clones were significantly more dominant than in tumor.

The library came from three nested PCR rounds adapted from ARM-PCR protocols. A single record per CDR3 protein comes from TCRdb applying MiXCR to the multiplex PCR reads. The table lists 55,000 to 65,000 distinct CDR3 sequences, roughly 60% of them singletons. RNA was extracted from bulk tissue without any cell sorting. This non-tumor lung sample came from over 3 cm beyond the tumor edge. Chemotherapy-naive patients with new lung cancer underwent thoracic surgery in China, August–late 2014. Between the trimmed V and J ends, which lost 0 bases and 9 bases, there was a span of 17 bases. The length of the CDR3 is 14 residues. The germline gives CDR1 SQVTM, CDR2 ANQGSEA.

The TCR sequence derives from a man in his 70s with non-small cell lung cancer. Sequencing was performed on distant non-tumor lung tissue. V gene TRBV29-1 combines with J gene TRBJ2-5; no firm D call. The chain's CDR3 is CSVEDLGRPRSQYF. CDR3 in DNA: TGCAGCGTTGAAGATCTAGGCCGGCCCAGGTCCCAGTACTTC.